Presented here are 9 T cell receptor beta chains from one specimen sequenced in a study of technical replicates of blood from a handful of donors. The data were produced by immunoSEQ multiplex PCR, yet TCRdb's version contains in-frame clones alone and is incomplete. This table has approximately 81,000 clones, approximately 75% appearing once. The specimen was PBMCs. These receptors were collected from a human donor in good health. Some clones in this sample may be carry-over from other donors' samples.

This clone was seen once. The chain recombines TRBV4-3 with TRBJ2-7, with 13 bases lining up with TRBD2. The length of the CDR3 is 16 residues. Germline assignment: CDR1 LGHNA and CDR2 YSLEER. J gave up 7 bases and V 0 bases, and 6 bases lay outside the gene matches. The CDR3 coding sequence is TGCGCCAGCAGCCAAGATACTAGCGGGGGGGCCTGGGAGCAGTACTTC. Translating it yields CASSQDTSGGAWEQYF.

The chain uses TRBV14 and TRBJ2-5; tentatively, D is TRBD2 (7 bases). Germline assignment: CDR1 SGHDN and CDR2 FVKESK. The CDR3 is 16 residues long. Trimming took off 1 base at V and 7 bases at J, with 19 bases between the two ends. CDR3 sequence: CASSQAGGGVRGTQYF. CDR3 DNA: TGTGCCAGCAGCCAAGCGGGGGGCGGTGTCCGAGGGACCCAGTACTTC.

The CDR3 reads CASSPQRGSYEQYF. Written as DNA, the CDR3 is TGCGCCAGCAGCCCTCAGCGGGGGTCCTACGAGCAGTACTTC. V gene TRBV4-3 combines with J gene TRBJ2-7; 8 nucleotides match TRBD2. From germline, CDR1 is LGHNA and CDR2 YSLEER. The CDR3 has 14 amino acids. V dropped 4 bases and J dropped 1; count of bases not matched to a gene: 3.

To note about this clone: An end of the junction does not agree with germline; a read error may underlie this. The rearrangement uses TRBV7-9 and TRBJ2-4, with 7 bases matching TRBD1. The CDR3 runs to 14 residues. The V gene's germline CDR1 is SEHNR and CDR2 FQNEAQ (reference sequence). CDR3 sequence (DNA): TGTGCCAGCAGCATAGGGACAGCCGAAAACATTCAGTACTTC. Protein product: CASSIGTAENIQYF. Filled out from reference TRBV7-9 and TRBJ2-4, the complete variable domain reads DTGVSQNPRHKITKRGQNVTFRCDPISEHNRLYWYRQTLGQGPEFLTYFQNEAQLEKSRLLSDRFSAERPKGSFSTLEIQRTEQGDSAMYLCASSIGTAENIQYFGAGTRLSVL.

V and J are TRBV7-6 and TRBJ2-7, with 8 nucleotides matching TRBD1. The CDR3 has 14 residues. With V trimmed by 4 bases and J by 3 bases, 5 bases remained unmatched. Germline V lookup: CDR1 SGHVS, CDR2 FNYEAQ. The CDR3 DNA reads TGTGCCAGCAGCTCGCTTGACAGGGGCTACGAGCAGTACTTC. It is translated as CASSSLDRGYEQYF.

This clone is medium-sized within its sample. The gene calls are TRBV5-4 and TRBJ2-4; 8 nucleotides align to TRBD2. CDR3 length: 16 residues. Per the germline V gene, CDR1 is SGHNT and CDR2 is YYREEE (reference sequence). V lost 2 bases, J lost 3 bases, and 7 bases stayed unmatched. CDR3 region: CASSLLTGGGKNIQYF. The CDR3 nucleotides are TGTGCCAGCAGCTTATTGACGGGGGGGGGCAAAAACATTCAGTACTTC.

This rearrangement joins TRBV4-2 to TRBJ1-1; D uncertain. V was trimmed by 1 base and J by 0 bases, leaving 12 bases between them. The CDR3 consists of 16 residues. Germline values: CDR1 LGHNA, CDR2 YNFKEQ. The CDR3 sequence: CASSQVSQVMNTEAFF. Here the CDR3 DNA reads TGTGCCAGCAGCCAAGTCTCGCAGGTCATGAACACTGAAGCTTTCTTT.

The V gene is TRBV9, the J gene TRBJ1-2, with 7 bases identical to TRBD1. J lost 2 bases, V lost 5 bases, and 3 bases had no gene match. The CDR3 contains 13 residues. Germline values: CDR1 SGDLS, CDR2 YYNGEE. The CDR3 sequence: CASRDRTNYGYTF. CDR3 DNA: TGTGCCAGCAGGGACAGGACCAACTATGGCTACACCTTC.

The rearrangement uses TRBV7-2 and TRBJ2-5; TRBD2 is a possible D gene (7 bases). Germline V gene sequence: CDR1 SGHTA, CDR2 FQGNSA. V was shortened by 6 bases and J by 4 bases, with 21 bases between the two germline ends. This CDR3 contains 16 residues. The CDR3 sequence: CASSGPGGGFGETQYF. CDR3 DNA sequence: TGTGCCAGCAGTGGTCCGGGGGGCGGTTTCGGAGAGACCCAGTACTTC. Together with reference TRBV7-2 and TRBJ2-5, the CDR3 gives the full variable domain: GAGVSQSPSNKVTEKGKDVELRCDPISGHTALYWYRQSLGQGLEFLIYFQGNSAPDKSGLPSDRFSAERTGGSVSTLTIQRTQQEDSAVYLCASSGPGGGFGETQYFGPGTRLLVL.